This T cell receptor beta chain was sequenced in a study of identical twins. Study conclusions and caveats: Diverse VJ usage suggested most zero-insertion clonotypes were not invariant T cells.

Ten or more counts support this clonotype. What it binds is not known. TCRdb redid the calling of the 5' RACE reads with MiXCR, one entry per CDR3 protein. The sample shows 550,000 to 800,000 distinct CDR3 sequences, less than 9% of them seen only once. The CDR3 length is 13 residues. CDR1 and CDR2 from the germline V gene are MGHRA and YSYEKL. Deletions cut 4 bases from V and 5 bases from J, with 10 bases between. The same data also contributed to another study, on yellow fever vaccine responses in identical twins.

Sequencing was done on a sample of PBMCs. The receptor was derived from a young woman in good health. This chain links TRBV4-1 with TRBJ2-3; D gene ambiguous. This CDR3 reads CASSLVDVDTQYF. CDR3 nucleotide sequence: TGCGCCAGCAGCCTCGTCGATGTAGATACGCAGTATTTT.